This T cell receptor (beta chain) was sequenced in a study of technical replicates of blood from a handful of donors (dated by TCRdb to the late 2010s). As for this clone: Its antigen is currently not known. The sample holds no much larger clone one base away, and base qualities are not on file.

Inclusive of the bounding cysteine and phenylalanine, the CDR3 is 13 residues long. Just the 39-base CDR3 DNA is kept, in frame starting at base 1. Germline trimming amounts to 5 bases on V and 7 bases on J, with 3 as the count of junction bases outside the gene matches. CDR1 MNHEY and CDR2 SVGAGI are derived from the germline V gene. The library was made by the immunoSEQ multiplex PCR assay. TCRdb provides this immuneACCESS table in a form limited to in-frame rearrangements. Some clones are lacking; in checked studies, under half of them reflect an unresolved V gene, and why the rest are absent is not known. This sample comprises some 83,000 clones, 90% to 95% of them detected only once. The ten largest account for 0.41% of the sample.

The chain was built from TRBV6-5 and TRBJ1-5, with 9 central nucleotides matching TRBD1. Sequenced sample: T cells isolated from PBMCs. This receptor was obtained from a human donor in good health. The CDR3 region has the sequence CASSNDRGQPQHF. The DNA is as follows: TGTGCCAGCAGTAACGACAGGGGGCAGCCCCAGCATTTT.